Below are 22 T cell receptor beta chains sequenced from a single sample in a study of OX40 agonist ivuxolimab in advanced cancers. TCRdb's copy holds only in-frame clones and misses some; the assay was immunoSEQ multiplex PCR. This sample has more than 100,000 clones, with roughly 91% found just once. Source: CD4+ or CD8+ T cells sorted from blood, taken in a trial of the OX40 agonist ivuxolimab. Receptors were obtained from an adult with an advanced solid tumor such as melanoma, head and neck, liver or kidney cancer.

The rearrangement joins TRBV25-1 to TRBJ1-5, with D unclear. Germline loops: CDR1 MGHDK, CDR2 SYGVNS. The CDR3 runs 13 residues. Trimming stripped 0 bases from V and 7 bases from J, with 7 bases between. The CDR3 sequence is CASSEYAGQPQHF. CDR3 bases: TGTGCCAGCAGTGAATATGCAGGACAGCCCCAGCATTTT.

The chain combines TRBV10-2 with TRBJ1-1; D is unresolved. Trimming took off 1 base at V and 4 bases at J, with 10 bases between the two ends. CDR1 WSHSY and CDR2 SAAADI come from the germline V gene. This CDR3 region has 14 residues. For the CDR3, the DNA is TGCGCCAGCAGTGAGTGGACGTTAATCACTGAAGCTTTCTTT. It codes for CASSEWTLITEAFF.

This sequence joins TRBV9 and TRBJ2-7, with a weak D call TRBD1 (7 bases). Germline CDR1 is SGDLS and CDR2 is YYNGEE. CDR3 length: 13 amino acids. Trimming shortened V by 0 bases and J by 7 bases, and 11 bases separated the two germline ends. CDR3 DNA sequence: TGTGCCAGCAGCGTAGGGGCAGGGGGGGAGCAGTACTTC. Translated, it gives CASSVGAGGEQYF.

The V and J genes are TRBV7-9 and TRBJ1-1, with 7 bases aligning to TRBD1. This CDR3 region has 15 residues. J lost 1 base, V lost 3 bases, and 5 bases had no gene match. Germline CDR1 SEHNR, CDR2 FQNEAQ (reference sequence). The CDR3 nucleotides read TGTGCCAGCAGCTTTCAAGGGGGCCCGAACACTGAAGCTTTCTTT. Protein: CASSFQGGPNTEAFF.

The chain couples TRBV4-2 to TRBJ2-7; 11 positions agree with TRBD2. The CDR3 spans 19 residues. V shed 4 bases and J 5 bases; nucleotides not matched to a gene: 19. Germline V gene lookup returns CDR1 LGHNA and CDR2 YNFKEQ. The CDR3 bases are TGTGCCAGCAGCCGAACTGTACCGGGACTAGCGGACGGAGTAAACGAGCAGTACTTC. This encodes CASSRTVPGLADGVNEQYF.

The chain employs TRBV5-1 and TRBJ2-2; TRBD1 agrees at 7 bases. The germline CDR1 and CDR2 sequences are SGHRS and YFSETQ. CDR3 length: 15 amino acids. The V segment lost 0 bases and the J segment 3 bases; nucleotides outside the gene matches: 2. The chain's CDR3 is CASSLDQGDTGELFF. CDR3 nucleotide sequence: TGCGCCAGCAGCTTGGATCAGGGGGACACCGGGGAGCTGTTTTTT.

This chain joins TRBV20-1 and TRBJ2-3; D is perhaps TRBD2 (6 bases). This CDR3 spans 11 amino acids. V lost 6 bases and J 7 bases, leaving 11 bases between the germline ends. Per germline, CDR1 DFQATT and CDR2 SNEGSKA (reference sequence). The CDR3 DNA follows: TGCAGTGCCCGGGACTTGCATACGCAGTATTTT. This gives the protein CSARDLHTQYF.

The chain employs TRBV7-7 and TRBJ1-6; 8 positions match TRBD1. CDR1 is SSHAT and CDR2 is FNYEAQ in the germline V gene (reference sequence). CDR3 length: 16 amino acids. V shed 5 bases and J 13 bases; nucleotides not matched to a gene: 16. The CDR3 region is CASSPNADRVKPPLHF. The CDR3 DNA follows: TGTGCCAGCAGCCCAAACGCGGACAGGGTTAAACCCCCCCTCCACTTT. The whole variable domain, remainder taken from reference TRBV7-7 and TRBJ1-6, is GAGVSQSPRYKVTKRGQDVTLRCDPISSHATLYWYQQALGQGPEFLTYFNYEAQPDKSGLPSDRFSAERPEGSISTLTIQRTEQRDSAMYRCASSPNADRVKPPLHFGNGTRLTVT.

This sequence joins TRBV10-3 and TRBJ2-7; either TRBD1 or TRBD2 may fit D (5 bases each). The CDR3 consists of 15 residues. Trimming took 10 bases from V and 2 from J, leaving 21 bases between them. CDR1 and CDR2 (germline): ENHRY, SYGVKD. CDR3 sequence: CASTVGGSGTYEQYF. CDR3 coding DNA: TGTGCCAGCACCGTCGGCGGGTCAGGGACCTACGAGCAGTACTTC.

The chain employs TRBV5-1 and TRBJ1-1; a possible D gene is TRBD1 (5 bases). The CDR3 length is 13 residues. Germline CDR1 and CDR2: SGHRS and YFSETQ. V was shortened by 0 bases and J by 5 bases, with 8 bases between the two germline ends. CDR3 protein: CASSLEQGTEAFF. The CDR3 region has the DNA TGCGCCAGCAGCTTGGAGCAGGGTACTGAAGCTTTCTTT.

This clone was detected once. The chain is built from TRBV5-4 and TRBJ2-1; 10 bases align to TRBD2. The germline gives CDR1 SGHNT, CDR2 YYREEE (reference sequence). J gave up 7 bases and V 4 bases, and 14 bases lay outside the gene matches. The length of the CDR3 is 17 residues. CDR3 in amino acids: CASSPASSGGAFNEQFF. The CDR3 DNA follows: TGTGCCAGCAGCCCCGCCTCGAGCGGGGGGGCCTTTAATGAGCAGTTCTTC.

The chain couples TRBV18 to TRBJ1-5; 9 bases agree with TRBD1. With V trimmed by 9 bases and J by 1 base, 1 base remained unmatched. There are 13 residues in the CDR3. The germline V gene has CDR1 KGHSH and CDR2 LQKENI. The CDR3 loop reads CASGQGSNQPQHF. The CDR3 coding sequence is TGTGCCAGTGGACAGGGGAGCAATCAGCCCCAGCATTTT.

J is TRBJ2-7 and V is TRBV10-2; TRBD2 matches 11 bases. CDR3 length: 15 residues. Germline values: CDR1 WSHSY, CDR2 SAAADI. Trimming took 1 base from V and 4 from J; bases not matched to a gene: 3. DNA of the CDR3: TGCGCCAGCAGTGAGTGGCCTAGCGGGGGGTACGAGCAGTACTTC. Encoded protein: CASSEWPSGGYEQYF.

This clone was recorded only once. This rearrangement joins TRBV4-3 to TRBJ2-7; 10 bases are a match to TRBD2. This CDR3 spans 18 amino acids. CDR1 and CDR2 from the germline V gene are LGHNA and YSLEER. The V gene end was trimmed by 0 bases and the J gene end by 4 bases; junction bases not matched to a gene: 12. CDR3 sequence: CASSQERAEASGSYEQYF. The CDR3 DNA sequence: TGCGCCAGCAGCCAAGAACGAGCGGAGGCTAGCGGGAGTTACGAGCAGTACTTC.

V gene TRBV18 combines with J gene TRBJ2-7, with no clear D. Germline V CDR1 and CDR2: KGHSH, LQKENI. The V gene lost 1 base and the J gene lost 0 bases, with 13 bases spanning the gap. This CDR3 spans 16 amino acids. The CDR3 region is CASSPLSTSDSYEQYF. DNA for the CDR3: TGTGCCAGCTCACCACTATCGACCTCCGACTCCTACGAGCAGTACTTC.

The CDR3 DNA reads TGTGCAAGTCGCTTAGGAACAGGGCCGGGGGACCCACTCAGCTCCTACGAGCAGTACTTC. This encodes CASRLGTGPGDPLSSYEQYF. J is TRBJ2-5 and V is TRBV12-2. The DNA end favors TRBJ2-7, so the J call may be wrong. TRBV12-2 is labeled a pseudogene. The CDR3 spans 20 residues.

The chain employs TRBV5-4 and TRBJ2-7, with D perhaps matching TRBD1 (6 bases). V was clipped by 2 bases and J by 1 base, with 10 bases between them. This CDR3 has 14 residues. The germline CDR1 and CDR2 sequences are SGHNT and YYREEE (reference sequence). CDR3 loop: CASSFGTPSYEQYF. CDR3 nucleotide sequence: TGTGCCAGCAGCTTCGGGACACCATCCTACGAGCAGTACTTC. Filled out from reference TRBV5-4 and TRBJ2-7, the complete variable domain reads ETGVTQSPTHLIKTRGQQVTLRCSSQSGHNTVSWYQQALGQGPQFIFQYYREEENGRGNFPPRFSGLQFPNYSSELNVNALELDDSALYLCASSFGTPSYEQYFGPGTRLTVT.

V gene TRBV7-6 combines with J gene TRBJ1-5; D gene ambiguous. V lost 4 bases and J 7 bases, leaving 17 bases between the germline ends. This CDR3 comprises 15 residues. CDR1 is SGHVS, CDR2 FNYEAQ, per germline. The CDR3 region is CASSSYGFTGQPQHF. As DNA, the CDR3 is TGTGCCAGCAGCTCTTACGGGTTCACGGGCCAGCCCCAGCATTTT.

In DNA, the CDR3 is TGTGCCATCAGTGAGCAGGGGGGAGTACGTGAAAAACTGTTTTTT. This sequence encodes CAISEQGGVREKLFF. The chain joins TRBV10-3 to TRBJ1-4; 7 bases align to TRBD1. This CDR3 is built from 15 residues. V dropped 2 bases and J dropped 7; count of bases not matched to a gene: 7. CDR1 and CDR2 from the germline V gene are ENHRY and SYGVKD.

The V and J genes are TRBV7-2 and TRBJ2-3, with a weak D call TRBD2 (5 bases). Germline V gene data show CDR1 as SGHTA and CDR2 as FQGNSA. V was cut by 5 bases and J by 0 bases, with 15 bases left in between. This CDR3 comprises 16 residues. As DNA, the CDR3 is TGTGCCAGCAGCACACCCCGGGGAACTAGCACAGATACGCAGTATTTT. Translating gives CASSTPRGTSTDTQYF.

This clone is a singleton in its sample. This chain links TRBV5-1 with TRBJ2-1; TRBD2 agrees at 13 bases. The CDR3 has 15 residues. The V gene's germline CDR1 is SGHRS and CDR2 YFSETQ. V gave up 4 bases and J gave up 7 bases; unmatched junction bases: 5. In nucleotides, the CDR3 is TGCGCCAGCAGCCCGGGACTAGCGGGATCGAATGAGCAGTTCTTC. Its protein is CASSPGLAGSNEQFF.

The rearrangement links TRBV4-2 to TRBJ1-2; D uncertain. The CDR3 covers 15 residues. The ends were cut back, 2 bases at V and 0 bases at J, with 10 bases in the middle. Looked up from germline, CDR1 is LGHNA and CDR2 is YNFKEQ. DNA of the CDR3: TGTGCCAGCAGCCAATCTCAGAGCTCTAACTATGGCTACACCTTC. Translating it yields CASSQSQSSNYGYTF.